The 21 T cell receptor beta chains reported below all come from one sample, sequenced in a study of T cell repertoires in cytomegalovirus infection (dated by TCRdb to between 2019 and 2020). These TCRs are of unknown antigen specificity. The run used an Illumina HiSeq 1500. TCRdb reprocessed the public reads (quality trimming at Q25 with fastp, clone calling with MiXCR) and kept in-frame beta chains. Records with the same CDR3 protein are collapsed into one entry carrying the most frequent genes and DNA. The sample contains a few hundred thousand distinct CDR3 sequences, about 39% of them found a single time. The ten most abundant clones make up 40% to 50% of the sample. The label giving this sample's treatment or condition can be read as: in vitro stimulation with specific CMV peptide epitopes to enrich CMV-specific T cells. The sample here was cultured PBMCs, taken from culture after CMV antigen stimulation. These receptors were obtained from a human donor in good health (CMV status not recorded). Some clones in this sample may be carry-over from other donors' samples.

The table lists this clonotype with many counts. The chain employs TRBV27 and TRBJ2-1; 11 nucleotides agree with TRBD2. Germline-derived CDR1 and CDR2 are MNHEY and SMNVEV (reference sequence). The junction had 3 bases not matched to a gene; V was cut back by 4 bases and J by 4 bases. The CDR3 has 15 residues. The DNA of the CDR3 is TGTGCCAGCAGTTCCGGGACTAGCGGTTACAATGAGCAGTTCTTC. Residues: CASSSGTSGYNEQFF.

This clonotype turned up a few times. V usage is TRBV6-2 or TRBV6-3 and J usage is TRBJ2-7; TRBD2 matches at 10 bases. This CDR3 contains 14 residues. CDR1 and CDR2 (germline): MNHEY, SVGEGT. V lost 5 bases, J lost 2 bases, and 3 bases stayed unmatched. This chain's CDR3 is CASSLAGETYEQYF. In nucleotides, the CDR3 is TGTGCCAGCAGTCTAGCGGGAGAAACCTACGAGCAGTACTTC.

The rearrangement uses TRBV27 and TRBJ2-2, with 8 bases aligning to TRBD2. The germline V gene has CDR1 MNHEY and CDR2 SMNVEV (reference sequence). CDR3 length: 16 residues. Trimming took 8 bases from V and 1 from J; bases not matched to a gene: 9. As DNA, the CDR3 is TGTGCCAGCGCATATCCGAGCGGGAGGAACACCGGGGAGCTGTTTTTT. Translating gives CASAYPSGRNTGELFF.

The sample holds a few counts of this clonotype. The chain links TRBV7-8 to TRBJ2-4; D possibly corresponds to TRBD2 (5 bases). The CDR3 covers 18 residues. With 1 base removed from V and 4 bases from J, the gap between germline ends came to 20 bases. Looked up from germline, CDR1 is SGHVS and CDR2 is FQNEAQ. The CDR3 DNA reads TGTGCCAGCAGCTTAGGGGTTAAGTGGGCTAGCACAAAAAACATTCAGTACTTC. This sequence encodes CASSLGVKWASTKNIQYF.

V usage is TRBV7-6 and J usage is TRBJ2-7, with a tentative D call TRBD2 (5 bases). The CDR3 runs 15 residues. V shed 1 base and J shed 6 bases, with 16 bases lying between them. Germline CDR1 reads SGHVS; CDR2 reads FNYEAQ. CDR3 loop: CASSLEASSAGEQYF. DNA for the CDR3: TGTGCCAGCAGCTTAGAGGCTAGCTCGGCGGGCGAGCAGTACTTC.

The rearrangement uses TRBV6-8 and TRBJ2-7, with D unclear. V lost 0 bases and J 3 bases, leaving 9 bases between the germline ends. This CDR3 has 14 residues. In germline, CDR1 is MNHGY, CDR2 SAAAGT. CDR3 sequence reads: CASSYSNHGYEQYF. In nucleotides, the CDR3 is TGTGCCAGCAGTTACTCGAATCACGGCTACGAGCAGTACTTC.

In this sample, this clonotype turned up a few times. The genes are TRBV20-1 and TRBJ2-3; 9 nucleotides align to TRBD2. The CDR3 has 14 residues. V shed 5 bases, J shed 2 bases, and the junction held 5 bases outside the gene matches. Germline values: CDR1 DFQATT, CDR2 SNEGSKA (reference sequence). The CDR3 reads CSARTSVNTDTQYF. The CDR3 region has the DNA TGCAGTGCTCGGACTAGCGTGAACACAGATACGCAGTATTTT.

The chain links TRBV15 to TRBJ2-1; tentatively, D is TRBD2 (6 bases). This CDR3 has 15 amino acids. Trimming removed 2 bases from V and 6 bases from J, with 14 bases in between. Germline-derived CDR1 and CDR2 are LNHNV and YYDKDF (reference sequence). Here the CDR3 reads CATSRHVGLRNEQFF. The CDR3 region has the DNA TGTGCCACCAGCAGACACGTGGGACTGCGCAATGAGCAGTTCTTC.

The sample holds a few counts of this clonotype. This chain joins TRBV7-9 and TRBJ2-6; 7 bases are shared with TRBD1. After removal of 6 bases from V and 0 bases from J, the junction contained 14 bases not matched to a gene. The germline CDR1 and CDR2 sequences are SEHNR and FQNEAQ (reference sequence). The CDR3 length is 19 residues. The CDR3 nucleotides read TGTGCCAGCAGACCTTTGGGGACAGTCACCTACTCTGGGGCCAACGTCCTGACTTTC. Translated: CASRPLGTVTYSGANVLTF.

The DNA for the CDR3 is TGCGCCAGCAGCCTCCCCTTAAGGGGTCAGAACACCGGGGAGCTGTTTTTT. It yields the protein CASSLPLRGQNTGELFF. The J gene is TRBJ2-2, the V gene TRBV4-1; D might be TRBD1 (5 bases). The germline V and J ends were trimmed by 4 bases and 1 base, with 16 bases remaining between them. The CDR3 sequence is 17 residues long. Germline V gene lookup returns CDR1 MGHRA and CDR2 YSYEKL.

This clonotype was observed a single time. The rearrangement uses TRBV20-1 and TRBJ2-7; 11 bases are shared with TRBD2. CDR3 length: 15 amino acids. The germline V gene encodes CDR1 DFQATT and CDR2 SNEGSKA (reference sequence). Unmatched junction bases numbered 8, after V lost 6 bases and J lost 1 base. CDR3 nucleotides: TGCAGTGCACGTAAGGGGACTAGCGGTTCCTACGAGCAGTACTTC. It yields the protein CSARKGTSGSYEQYF.

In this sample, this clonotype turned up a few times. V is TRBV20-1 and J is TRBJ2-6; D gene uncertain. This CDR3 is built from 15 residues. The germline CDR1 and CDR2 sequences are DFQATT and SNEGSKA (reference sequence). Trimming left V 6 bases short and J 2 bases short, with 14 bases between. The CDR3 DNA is TGCAGTGCCCCGAGTGGCATCGCTGGGGCCAACGTCCTGACTTTC. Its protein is CSAPSGIAGANVLTF.

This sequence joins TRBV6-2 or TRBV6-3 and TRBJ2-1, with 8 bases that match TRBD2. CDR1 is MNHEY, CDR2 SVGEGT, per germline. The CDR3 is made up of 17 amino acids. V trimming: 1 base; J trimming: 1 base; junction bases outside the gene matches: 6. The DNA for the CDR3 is TGTGCCAGCAGTTACTGGCCAGCGGGAGTATCCTACAATGAGCAGTTCTTC. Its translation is CASSYWPAGVSYNEQFF.

The CDR3 nucleotides read TGCGCCAGCAGCCAAGATATGGGATACTACGAGCAGTACTTC. It is translated as CASSQDMGYYEQYF. V is TRBV4-3 and J is TRBJ2-7; the D is unclear. Germline assignment: CDR1 LGHNA and CDR2 YSLEER. This CDR3 has 14 residues. Trimming shortened V by 0 bases and J by 3 bases, and 9 bases separated the two germline ends.

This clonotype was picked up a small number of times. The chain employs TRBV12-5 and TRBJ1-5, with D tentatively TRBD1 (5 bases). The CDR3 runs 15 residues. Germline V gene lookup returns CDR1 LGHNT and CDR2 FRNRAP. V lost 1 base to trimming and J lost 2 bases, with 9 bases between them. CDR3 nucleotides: TGTGCTAGTGGTTTGGCCACAGGCGGCAATCAGCCCCAGCATTTT. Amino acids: CASGLATGGNQPQHF. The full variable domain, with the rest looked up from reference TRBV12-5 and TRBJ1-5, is DARVTQTPRHKVTEMGQEVTMRCQPILGHNTVFWYRQTMMQGLELLAYFRNRAPLDDSGMPKDRFSAEMPDATLATLKIQPSEPRDSAVYFCASGLATGGNQPQHFGDGTRLSIL.

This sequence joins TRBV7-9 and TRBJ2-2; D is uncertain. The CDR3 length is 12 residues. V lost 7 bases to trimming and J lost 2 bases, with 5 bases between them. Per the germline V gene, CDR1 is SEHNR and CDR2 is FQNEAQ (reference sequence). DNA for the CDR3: TGTGCCAGCAACCAAAACACCGGGGAGCTGTTTTTT. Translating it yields CASNQNTGELFF.

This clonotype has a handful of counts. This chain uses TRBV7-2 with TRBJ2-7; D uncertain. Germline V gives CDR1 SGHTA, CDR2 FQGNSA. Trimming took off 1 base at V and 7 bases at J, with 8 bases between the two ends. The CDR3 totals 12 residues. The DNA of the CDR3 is TGTGCCAGCAGCTTAGATTCAGCGGAGCAGTACTTC. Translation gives CASSLDSAEQYF.

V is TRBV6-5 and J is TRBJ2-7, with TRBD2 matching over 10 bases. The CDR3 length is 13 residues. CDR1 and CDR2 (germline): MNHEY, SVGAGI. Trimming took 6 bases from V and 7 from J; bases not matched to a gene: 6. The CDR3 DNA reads TGTGCCAGCAGAGCGGGAGGGGGATCAGAGCAGTACTTC. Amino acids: CASRAGGGSEQYF.

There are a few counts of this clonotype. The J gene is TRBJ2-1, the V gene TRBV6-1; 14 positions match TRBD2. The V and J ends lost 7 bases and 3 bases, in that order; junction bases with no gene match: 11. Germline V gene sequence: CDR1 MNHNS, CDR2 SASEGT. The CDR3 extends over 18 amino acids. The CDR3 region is CASTPGLAGVAFYNEQFF. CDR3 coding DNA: TGTGCCAGCACGCCGGGACTAGCGGGAGTGGCTTTCTACAATGAGCAGTTCTTC.

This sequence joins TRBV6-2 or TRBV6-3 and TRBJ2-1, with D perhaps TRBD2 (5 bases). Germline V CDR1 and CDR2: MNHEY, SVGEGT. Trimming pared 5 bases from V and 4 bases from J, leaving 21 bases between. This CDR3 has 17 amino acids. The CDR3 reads CASSEPRTRTAYNEQFF. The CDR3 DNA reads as TGTGCCAGCAGTGAGCCGAGGACTCGCACCGCGTACAATGAGCAGTTCTTC.

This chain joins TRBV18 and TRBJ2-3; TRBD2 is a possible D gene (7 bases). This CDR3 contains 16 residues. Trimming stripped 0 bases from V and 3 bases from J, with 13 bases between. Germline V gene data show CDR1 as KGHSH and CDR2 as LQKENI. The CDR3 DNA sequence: TGTGCCAGCTCACCACCCCGTGGGGGGGCAACAGATACGCAGTATTTT. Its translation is CASSPPRGGATDTQYF.